One and the same sample provided the 32 T cell receptor beta chains below, sequenced in a study of shared clonotypes between healthy human individuals. Method: immunoSEQ multiplex PCR; TCRdb's copy keeps in-frame clones and lacks some. The table records approximately 2.4 million clones, 90% to 96% of them present only once. What was sequenced was naive CD4+ T cells sorted from blood. As to subset: CD45RA+ positively selected. These receptors originate from a man aged 18 to 35 in good health.

CDR3 sequence: CASSLATGNTIYF. CDR3 DNA: TGTGCCAGCAGCTTGGCCACTGGAAACACCATATATTTT. V gene TRBV5-6 combines with J gene TRBJ1-3; D not certain. The CDR3 covers 13 residues. The V and J ends lost 0 bases and 2 bases respectively, with 3 bases between them. Germline V CDR1 and CDR2: SGHDT, YYEEEE.

In its sample, this clone was seen once. The V call is TRBV5-4, the J call TRBJ1-2; TRBD1 matches at 10 bases. CDR3 length: 15 amino acids. V was pared by 5 bases and J by 6 bases, with 10 bases of the junction left unmatched. Germline lookup yields CDR1 SGHNT and CDR2 YYREEE (reference sequence). The DNA for the CDR3 is TGTGCCAGCAGGCAGCCCGGGACAGGGGTTAATGGCTACACCTTC. It translates to CASRQPGTGVNGYTF.

The rearrangement uses TRBV10-3 and TRBJ1-1, with D uncertain. The CDR3 sequence is 14 residues long. Germline-derived CDR1 and CDR2 are ENHRY and SYGVKD. The V end lost 8 bases, the J end lost 1 base, and 14 bases lay between the germline ends. The CDR3 sequence is CAIGEGLSNTEAFF. The CDR3 DNA sequence: TGTGCCATCGGGGAAGGACTCTCGAACACTGAAGCTTTCTTT.

The rearrangement uses TRBV6-5 and TRBJ1-3, with TRBD1 matching 7 bases. The CDR3 has 14 amino acids. Unmatched junction bases numbered 5, after V lost 5 bases and J lost 4 bases. CDR1 and CDR2 from the germline V gene are MNHEY and SVGAGI. The CDR3 DNA is TGTGCCAGCAGTCTGACAGGGATAGGAAACACCATATATTTT. This translates into CASSLTGIGNTIYF.

The chain joins TRBV5-1 to TRBJ2-3, with D perhaps TRBD2 (6 bases). In germline, CDR1 is SGHRS, CDR2 YFSETQ. CDR3 size: 14 residues. V was cut by 0 bases and J by 9 bases, with 14 bases left in between. CDR3 sequence: CASSLELASGTQYF. CDR3 coding DNA: TGCGCCAGCAGCTTGGAACTAGCAAGTGGCACGCAGTATTTT.

J is TRBJ1-1 and V is TRBV6-1; maybe TRBD1 (5 bases). Between the trimmed V and J ends, which lost 6 bases and 6 bases, there was a span of 14 bases. Germline CDR1 MNHNS, CDR2 SASEGT. This CDR3 has 13 residues. CDR3 residues: CASRGRDAAEAFF. Written as DNA, the CDR3 is TGTGCCAGCAGGGGTAGGGACGCCGCTGAAGCTTTCTTT.

The chain joins TRBV6-5 to TRBJ2-7; TRBD2 is a possible D gene (5 bases). The V gene lost 0 bases and the J gene lost 3 bases, with 12 bases spanning the gap. Germline lookup yields CDR1 MNHEY and CDR2 SVGAGI. The length of the CDR3 is 15 residues. The CDR3 sequence is CASSYSNNGGYEQYF. CDR3 coding DNA: TGTGCCAGCAGTTACTCGAACAACGGAGGCTACGAGCAGTACTTC.

This sequence joins TRBV6-5 and TRBJ2-3; possibly TRBD2 for D (6 bases). V was clipped by 7 bases and J by 1 base, with 12 bases between them. The CDR3 runs 14 residues. Germline-derived CDR1 and CDR2 are MNHEY and SVGAGI. The DNA for the CDR3 is TGTGCCAGCATGATAGCGGCAGGCACAGATACGCAGTATTTT. Translated, it gives CASMIAAGTDTQYF.

A single count supports this clone. The gene calls are TRBV5-1 and TRBJ2-5; D ambiguous. V was shortened by 0 bases and J by 5 bases, with 11 bases between the two germline ends. This CDR3 has 14 residues. Germline loops: CDR1 SGHRS, CDR2 YFSETQ. The CDR3 region has the DNA TGCGCCAGCAGCTTGGACAGTGGCTTTGAGACCCAGTACTTC. Its protein product is CASSLDSGFETQYF.

V usage is TRBV30 and J usage is TRBJ2-7; TRBD2 aligns across 7 bases. V shed 0 bases, J shed 3 bases, and the junction held 5 bases outside the gene matches. The CDR3 covers 14 residues. CDR1 is GTSNPN and CDR2 is SVGIG in the germline V gene (reference sequence). The DNA for the CDR3 is TGTGCCTGGAGTGTGCCTGGCGGGAGCTACGAGCAGTACTTC. Its translation: CAWSVPGGSYEQYF.

V usage is TRBV6-5 and J usage is TRBJ2-7; TRBD2 matches at 9 bases. The CDR3 loop spans 13 amino acids. J was trimmed by 1 base and V by 8 bases; bases with no gene match: 3. Germline CDR1 and CDR2: MNHEY and SVGAGI. The CDR3 DNA reads as TGTGCCAGCTGGACTAGCGCATCCTACGAGCAGTACTTC. Its protein is CASWTSASYEQYF.

Turning to this clone: This specimen includes other DNA sequences encoding the same CDR3. V and J are TRBV30 and TRBJ1-2, with D unresolved. The CDR3 covers 14 residues. V was pared by 0 bases and J by 0 bases, with 8 bases between. CDR1 GTSNPN and CDR2 SVGIG come from the germline V gene (reference sequence). Written as DNA, the CDR3 is TGTGCCTGGAGTGTACACAGAGCTAACTATGGCTACACCTTC. Protein sequence: CAWSVHRANYGYTF.

The chain links TRBV27 to TRBJ2-1, with 11 bases matching TRBD2. After removal of 2 bases from V and 8 bases from J, the junction contained 17 bases not matched to a gene. The CDR3 runs 19 residues. Germline CDR1 MNHEY, CDR2 SMNVEV (reference sequence). Here the CDR3 reads CASSLRRQQLAGDTHEQFF. CDR3 nucleotide sequence: TGTGCCAGCAGTTTAAGGCGGCAACAACTAGCGGGAGACACCCATGAGCAGTTCTTC.

The chain joins TRBV5-1 to TRBJ2-1; no clear D gene. The CDR3 is made up of 11 amino acids. CDR1 and CDR2 (germline): SGHRS, YFSETQ. The V and J ends lost 3 bases and 11 bases respectively, with 9 bases between them. CDR3 DNA sequence: TGCGCCAGCAGCTCCGGGTCGCAGCAGTTCTTC. It is translated as CASSSGSQQFF.

The chain combines TRBV30 with TRBJ2-1; D unresolved. The V end was cut by 1 base, the J end by 8 bases, with 6 bases between. This CDR3 region has 11 residues. CDR1 and CDR2 from the germline V gene are GTSNPN and SVGIG (reference sequence). CDR3 in DNA: TGTGCCTGGAGTGGCAGGCATGAGCAGTTCTTC. Amino acid sequence: CAWSGRHEQFF. Full variable domain (rest looked up from reference TRBV30 and TRBJ2-1): SQTIHQWPATLVQPVGSPLSLECTVEGTSNPNLYWYRQAAGRGLQLLFYSVGIGQISSEVPQNLSASRPQDRQFILSSKKLLLSDSGFYLCAWSGRHEQFFGPGTRLTVL.

The chain links TRBV5-4 to TRBJ2-5, with D maybe TRBD2 (5 bases). Trimming took off 0 bases at V and 5 bases at J, with 11 bases between the two ends. The CDR3 has 14 amino acids. Per the germline V gene, CDR1 is SGHNT and CDR2 is YYREEE (reference sequence). DNA for the CDR3: TGTGCCAGCAGCTTGGGGGGTTGGAGGGAGACCCAGTACTTC. Residues: CASSLGGWRETQYF.

The chain carries TRBV28 and TRBJ2-7; TRBD1 matches at 7 bases. V gave up 2 bases and J gave up 7 bases; unmatched junction bases: 11. CDR3 length: 15 residues. Looked up from germline, CDR1 is MDHEN and CDR2 is SYDVKM. Here the CDR3 reads CASSLRDRPAMEQYF. The DNA of the CDR3 is TGTGCCAGCAGTTTAAGGGACAGACCCGCTATGGAGCAGTACTTC.

A remark on this clone: The same CDR3 can be traced to other DNA sequences in this sample. The chain joins TRBV6-1 to TRBJ2-1; 10 bases line up with TRBD1. The trim removed 6 bases at V and 7 bases at J, leaving 3 bases unmatched. The CDR3 contains 13 residues. The germline V gene has CDR1 MNHNS and CDR2 SASEGT. The CDR3 loop reads CASRTGGRNEQFF. In nucleotides, the CDR3 is TGTGCCAGCAGGACAGGGGGCAGGAATGAGCAGTTCTTC.

The J gene is TRBJ2-5, the V gene TRBV5-4, with 8 bases matching TRBD2. The germline CDR1 and CDR2 sequences are SGHNT and YYREEE (reference sequence). CDR3 length: 14 residues. Trimming removed 2 bases from V and 5 bases from J; junction bases left unmatched: 5. The CDR3 DNA follows: TGTGCCAGCAGCTTACCTGGGACTAGGGAGACCCAGTACTTC. It codes for CASSLPGTRETQYF.

As for this clone: This sample includes further DNA sequences coding for the same CDR3. The chain joins TRBV5-1 to TRBJ1-1; D is possibly TRBD1 (5 bases). The CDR3 is made up of 13 amino acids. Germline CDR1 is SGHRS and CDR2 is YFSETQ. Trimming took off 0 bases at V and 5 bases at J, with 8 bases between the two ends. The CDR3 sequence: CASSLDQGTEAFF. The CDR3 bases are TGCGCCAGCAGCTTGGATCAGGGTACTGAAGCTTTCTTT.

V gene TRBV19 combines with J gene TRBJ1-3; D gene ambiguous. V gave up 3 bases and J gave up 1 base, with 1 base separating them. The germline V gene encodes CDR1 LNHDA and CDR2 SQIVND (reference sequence). The CDR3 contains 12 residues. Here the CDR3 reads CASSMSGNTIYF. The CDR3 nucleotides read TGTGCCAGTAGTATGTCTGGAAACACCATATATTTT.

The table lists this clone with a count of one. In DNA, the CDR3 is TGTGCCAGCACAAAAATCAGGGACAACGAGCAGTACTTC. Encoded protein: CASTKIRDNEQYF. The chain combines TRBV2 with TRBJ2-7; tentatively, D is TRBD1 (6 bases). This CDR3 spans 13 amino acids. V lost 7 bases and J 5 bases, leaving 15 bases between the germline ends. CDR1 is SNHLY and CDR2 is FYNNEI in the germline V gene.

The chain uses TRBV29-1 and TRBJ2-3; D gene ambiguous. Trimming took 2 bases from V and 6 from J, leaving 12 bases between them. The length of the CDR3 is 13 residues. The germline gives CDR1 SQVTM, CDR2 ANQGSEA. The CDR3 here is CSVELSRLDTQYF. CDR3 in DNA: TGCAGCGTTGAACTCTCCCGGTTGGATACGCAGTATTTT.

In its sample, this clone was seen once. The V gene is TRBV5-4, the J gene TRBJ1-3; 10 nucleotides match TRBD1. Germline-derived CDR1 and CDR2 are SGHNT and YYREEE (reference sequence). V shed 3 bases and J 0 bases; nucleotides not matched to a gene: 6. The CDR3 has 17 amino acids. The CDR3 region has the DNA TGTGCCAGCAGCTCGGGACAGGGGTCAGTCTCTGGAAACACCATATATTTT. This gives the protein CASSSGQGSVSGNTIYF. The complete variable domain, with remaining parts taken from reference TRBV5-4 and TRBJ1-3, reads ETGVTQSPTHLIKTRGQQVTLRCSSQSGHNTVSWYQQALGQGPQFIFQYYREEENGRGNFPPRFSGLQFPNYSSELNVNALELDDSALYLCASSSGQGSVSGNTIYFGEGSWLTVV.

The chain joins TRBV7-6 to TRBJ2-1; D gene uncertain. This CDR3 is built from 13 residues. Germline values: CDR1 SGHVS, CDR2 FNYEAQ. The ends were cut back, 5 bases at V and 8 bases at J, with 13 bases in the middle. The CDR3 is CASSPQNRHEQFF. The DNA of the CDR3 is TGTGCCAGCAGCCCCCAAAACCGCCATGAGCAGTTCTTC.

CDR3 coding DNA: TGTGCCAGCAGCTGGAAGGACAGGCCGGGGAACACTGAAGCTTTCTTT. It translates to CASSWKDRPGNTEAFF. This rearrangement joins TRBV5-4 to TRBJ1-1, with 7 nucleotides matching TRBD1. The CDR3 sequence is 16 residues long. CDR1 and CDR2 from the germline V gene are SGHNT and YYREEE (reference sequence). V was pared by 3 bases and J by 1 base, with 9 bases of the junction left unmatched.

The J gene is TRBJ2-4, the V gene TRBV25-1, with 7 positions matching TRBD1. V lost 6 bases, J lost 1 base, and 6 bases stayed unmatched. This CDR3 comprises 15 residues. From germline, CDR1 is MGHDK and CDR2 SYGVNS. The CDR3 reads CASSSGGSAKNIQYF. CDR3 DNA: TGTGCCAGCAGCTCAGGGGGAAGCGCCAAAAACATTCAGTACTTC.

This chain uses TRBV5-1 with TRBJ2-1; D possibly matches TRBD1 or TRBD2 (5 bases each). The CDR3 is 14 residues long. Trimming stripped 0 bases from V and 4 bases from J, with 8 bases between. Germline CDR1 is SGHRS and CDR2 is YFSETQ. CDR3 sequence (DNA): TGCGCCAGCAGCTTGGGGGACCAGTACAATGAGCAGTTCTTC. This translates into CASSLGDQYNEQFF.

The V and J genes are TRBV19 and TRBJ2-1; TRBD2 agrees at 7 bases. The CDR3 contains 15 residues. Germline trimming cut 2 bases from V and 12 bases from J; bases unmatched to any gene: 13. The germline V gene encodes CDR1 LNHDA and CDR2 SQIVND (reference sequence). The CDR3 nucleotides are TGTGCCAGTAGTATACCTAGCGGTGGTATGAGCGTGCAGTTCTTC. As protein: CASSIPSGGMSVQFF.

This clone was counted once. The chain employs TRBV5-1 and TRBJ1-4; TRBD1 matches at 7 bases. Germline V CDR1 and CDR2: SGHRS, YFSETQ. CDR3 length equals 15 residues. Trimming at V came to 0 bases and at J to 7 bases, leaving 6 bases not matched to a gene. CDR3 sequence (DNA): TGCGCCAGCAGCTTGGGACAGGGTCAGGGTGAAAAACTGTTTTTT. Translation: CASSLGQGQGEKLFF.

This clone was seen just once. This chain connects TRBV25-1 to TRBJ2-7, with TRBD1 as a possible D gene (6 bases). The CDR3 length is 12 residues. V lost 6 bases, J lost 3 bases, and 9 bases lay in between. The germline CDR1 and CDR2 sequences are MGHDK and SYGVNS. The CDR3 region is CASRTGLYEQYF. As DNA, the CDR3 is TGTGCCAGCAGAACAGGGCTCTACGAGCAGTACTTC.

Points on this clone: This sample also contains other DNA sequences that code for the same CDR3. The gene calls are TRBV5-1 and TRBJ2-5, with 7 bases fitting TRBD1. Losses at the gene ends were 4 bases for V and 2 bases for J; bases not matched to a gene: 5. The CDR3 has 14 residues. Germline V lookup: CDR1 SGHRS, CDR2 YFSETQ. The CDR3 spells CASSPGTVQETQYF. CDR3 coding DNA: TGCGCCAGCAGCCCCGGGACAGTACAAGAGACCCAGTACTTC.